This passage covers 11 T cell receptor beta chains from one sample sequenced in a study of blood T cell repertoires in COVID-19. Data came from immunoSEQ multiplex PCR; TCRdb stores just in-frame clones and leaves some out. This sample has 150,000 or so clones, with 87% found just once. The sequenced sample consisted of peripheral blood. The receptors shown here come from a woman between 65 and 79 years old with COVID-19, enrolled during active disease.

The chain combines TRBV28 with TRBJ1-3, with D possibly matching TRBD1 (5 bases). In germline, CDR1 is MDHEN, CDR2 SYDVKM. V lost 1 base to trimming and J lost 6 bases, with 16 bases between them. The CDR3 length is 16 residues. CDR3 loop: CASSLSGPFLPNTIYF. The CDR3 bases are TGTGCCAGCAGTTTATCAGGGCCCTTTCTTCCAAACACCATATATTTT.

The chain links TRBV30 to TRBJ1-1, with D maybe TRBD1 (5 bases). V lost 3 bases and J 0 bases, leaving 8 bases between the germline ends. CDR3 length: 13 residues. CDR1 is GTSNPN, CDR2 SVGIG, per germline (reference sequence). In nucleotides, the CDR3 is TGTGCCTGGAGAGAACAGGTGAACACTGAAGCTTTCTTT. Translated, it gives CAWREQVNTEAFF.

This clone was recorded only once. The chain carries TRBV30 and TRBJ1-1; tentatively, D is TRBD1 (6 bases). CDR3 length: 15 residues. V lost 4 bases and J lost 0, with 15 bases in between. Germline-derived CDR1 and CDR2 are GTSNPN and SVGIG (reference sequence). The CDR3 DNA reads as TGTGCCTGGAAGAAAAGGGGACAATTGAACACTGAAGCTTTCTTT. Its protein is CAWKKRGQLNTEAFF.

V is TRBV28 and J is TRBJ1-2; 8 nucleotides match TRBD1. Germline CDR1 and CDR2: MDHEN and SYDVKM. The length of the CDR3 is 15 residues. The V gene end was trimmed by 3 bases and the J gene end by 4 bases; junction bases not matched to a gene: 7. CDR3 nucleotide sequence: TGTGCCAGCAGTTTGAACTACAGGGGGAGCTATGGCTACACCTTC. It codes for CASSLNYRGSYGYTF.

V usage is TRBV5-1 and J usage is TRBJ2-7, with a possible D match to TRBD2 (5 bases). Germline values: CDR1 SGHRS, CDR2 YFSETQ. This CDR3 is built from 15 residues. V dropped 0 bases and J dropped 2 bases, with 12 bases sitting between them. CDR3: CASSLAPEGPYEQYF. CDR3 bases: TGCGCCAGCAGCTTGGCCCCAGAGGGTCCCTACGAGCAGTACTTC. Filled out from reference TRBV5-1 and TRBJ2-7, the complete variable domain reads KAGVTQTPRYLIKTRGQQVTLSCSPISGHRSVSWYQQTPGQGLQFLFEYFSETQRNKGNFPGRFSGRQFSNSRSEMNVSTLELGDSALYLCASSLAPEGPYEQYFGPGTRLTVT.

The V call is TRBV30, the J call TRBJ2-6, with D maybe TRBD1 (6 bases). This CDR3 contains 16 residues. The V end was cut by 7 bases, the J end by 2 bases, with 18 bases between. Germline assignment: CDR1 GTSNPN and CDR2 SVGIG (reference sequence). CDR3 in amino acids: CASTGQGGPGANVLTF. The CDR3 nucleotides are TGTGCCTCAACCGGCCAAGGGGGTCCTGGGGCCAACGTCCTGACTTTC.

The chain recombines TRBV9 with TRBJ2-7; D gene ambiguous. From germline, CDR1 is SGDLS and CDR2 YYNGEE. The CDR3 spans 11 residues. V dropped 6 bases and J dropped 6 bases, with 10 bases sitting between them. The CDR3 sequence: CASIVSSEQYF. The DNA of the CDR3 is TGTGCCAGCATAGTCTCAAGCGAGCAGTACTTC.

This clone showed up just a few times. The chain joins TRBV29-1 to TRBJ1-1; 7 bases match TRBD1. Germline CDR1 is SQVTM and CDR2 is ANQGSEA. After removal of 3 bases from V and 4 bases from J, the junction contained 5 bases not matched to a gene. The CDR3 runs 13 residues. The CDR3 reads CSVDRGSGTEAFF. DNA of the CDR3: TGCAGCGTTGACAGGGGGTCGGGCACTGAAGCTTTCTTT.

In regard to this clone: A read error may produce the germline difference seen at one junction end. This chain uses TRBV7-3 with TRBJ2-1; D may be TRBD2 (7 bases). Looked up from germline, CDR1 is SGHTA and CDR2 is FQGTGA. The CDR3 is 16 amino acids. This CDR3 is CASSLSGGASNNEQFF. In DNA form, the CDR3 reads TGTGCCAGCAGCTTAAGCGGGGGCGCCTCCAACAATGAGCAGTTCTTC. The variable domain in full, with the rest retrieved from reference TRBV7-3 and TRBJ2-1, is GAGVSQTPSNKVTEKGKYVELRCDPISGHTALYWYRQSLGQGPEFLIYFQGTGAADDSGLPNDRFFAVRPEGSVSTLKIQRTERGDSAVYLCASSLSGGASNNEQFFGPGTRLTVL.

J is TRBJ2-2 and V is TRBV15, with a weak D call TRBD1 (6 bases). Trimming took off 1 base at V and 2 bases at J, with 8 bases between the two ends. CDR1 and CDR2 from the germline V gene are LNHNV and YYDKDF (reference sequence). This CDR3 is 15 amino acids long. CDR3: CATSRAQGNTGELFF. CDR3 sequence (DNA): TGTGCCACCAGCAGAGCACAGGGAAACACCGGGGAGCTGTTTTTT.

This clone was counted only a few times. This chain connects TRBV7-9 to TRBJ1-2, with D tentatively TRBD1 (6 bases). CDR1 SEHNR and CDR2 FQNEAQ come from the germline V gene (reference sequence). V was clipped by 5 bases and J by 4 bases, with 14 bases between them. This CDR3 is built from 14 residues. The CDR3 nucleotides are TGTGCCAGCAGCCGGGACACGGCGAGCTATGGCTACACCTTC. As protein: CASSRDTASYGYTF. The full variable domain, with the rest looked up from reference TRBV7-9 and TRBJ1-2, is DTGVSQNPRHKITKRGQNVTFRCDPISEHNRLYWYRQTLGQGPEFLTYFQNEAQLEKSRLLSDRFSAERPKGSFSTLEIQRTEQGDSAMYLCASSRDTASYGYTFGSGTRLTVV.